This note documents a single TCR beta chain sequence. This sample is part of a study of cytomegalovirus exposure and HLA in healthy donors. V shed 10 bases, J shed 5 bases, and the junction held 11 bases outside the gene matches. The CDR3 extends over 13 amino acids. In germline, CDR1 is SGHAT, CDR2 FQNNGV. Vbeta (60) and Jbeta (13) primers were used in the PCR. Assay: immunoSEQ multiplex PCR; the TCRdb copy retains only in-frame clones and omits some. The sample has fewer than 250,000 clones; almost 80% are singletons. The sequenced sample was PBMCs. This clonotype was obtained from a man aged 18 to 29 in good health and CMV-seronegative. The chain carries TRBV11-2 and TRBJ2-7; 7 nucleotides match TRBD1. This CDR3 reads CATLGVRGNEQYF. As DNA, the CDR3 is TGTGCCACGCTCGGGGTCAGGGGGAACGAGCAGTACTTC.